A single sample gave rise to the 6 T cell receptor beta chains below, sequenced in a study of blood T cell repertoires in COVID-19. The assay was immunoSEQ multiplex PCR, and TCRdb's table has in-frame clones only and misses some. The sample includes 120,000 or so clones, about three quarters of them seen just once. The sequenced sample consisted of peripheral blood. Source of these receptors: a woman aged 80 or over with active or convalescent COVID-19.

The chain joins TRBV27 to TRBJ2-5, with 14 positions matching TRBD2. The germline gives CDR1 MNHEY, CDR2 SMNVEV (reference sequence). This CDR3 comprises 16 residues. V lost 4 bases, J lost 3 bases, and 4 bases stayed unmatched. The CDR3 nucleotides read TGTGCCAGCAGTTCCAGGACTAGCGGGAGGAAAGAGACCCAGTACTTC. Its protein product is CASSSRTSGRKETQYF.

The V gene is TRBV28, the J gene TRBJ1-2; a weak D match, TRBD1 (5 bases). The germline gives CDR1 MDHEN, CDR2 SYDVKM. The CDR3 sequence is 14 residues long. Trimming shortened V by 3 bases and J by 2 bases, and 10 bases separated the two germline ends. CDR3 in amino acids: CASSLWGPNYGYTF. CDR3 nucleotide sequence: TGTGCCAGCAGTTTGTGGGGCCCCAACTATGGCTACACCTTC.

V is TRBV29-1 and J is TRBJ1-2; perhaps TRBD1 as D (5 bases). CDR1 and CDR2 (germline): SQVTM, ANQGSEA. The germline V and J ends were trimmed by 7 bases and 6 bases, with 18 bases remaining between them. The CDR3 runs 13 residues. The CDR3 DNA reads as TGCAGCGCTGACTGGGGGGTAAGGAATGGCTACACCTTC. The encoded protein is CSADWGVRNGYTF.

In its sample, this clone was seen a few times. The chain carries TRBV2 and TRBJ1-5; TRBD1 is a possible D gene (5 bases). V lost 6 bases and J lost 0, with 9 bases in between. The CDR3 sequence is 14 residues long. Germline assignment: CDR1 SNHLY and CDR2 FYNNEI. The CDR3 region has the DNA TGTGCCAGCAGCCCACAGGATAGCAATCAGCCCCAGCATTTT. As protein: CASSPQDSNQPQHF.

The chain is built from TRBV9 and TRBJ1-2, with D tentatively TRBD1 (6 bases). The germline gives CDR1 SGDLS, CDR2 YYNGEE. Between the trimmed V and J ends, which lost 3 bases and 6 bases, there was a span of 15 bases. This CDR3 region has 14 residues. The CDR3: CASSARDRIHGYTF. The CDR3 nucleotides read TGTGCCAGCAGCGCCAGAGACAGGATTCATGGCTACACCTTC.

Points on this clone: A read error may produce the germline difference seen at one junction end. The rearrangement joins TRBV3-1 (or the pseudogene TRBV3-2) to TRBJ1-5; D gene uncertain. In germline, CDR1 is LGHDT, CDR2 YNNKEL (reference sequence). The CDR3 has 13 amino acids. The CDR3 coding sequence is TGTGCCAGCAGCCAAGGTAGCCATCAGCCCCAGCATTTT. It codes for CASSQGSHQPQHF.